This T cell receptor (beta chain) was sequenced during a study of blood T cell repertoires in COVID-19. As for the study in general: The United States, Italy and Spain were the sources of the acute and convalescent COVID-19 samples.

Participants were aged about 18 to 89 years from about two dozen US areas. As regards this clone: At one of its ends the junction is not consistent with the germline gene, which may arise from a read error.

Per the germline V gene, CDR1 is SGHRS and CDR2 is YFSETQ. This CDR3 spans 15 amino acids. The repertoire was sequenced with immunoSEQ multiplex PCR; TCRdb's copy has only in-frame clones and lacks some. The table shows about 260,000 clones, with about 88% occurring only once. This sequence was found in a man aged 25 to 45 with acute COVID-19. Sequencing input: PBMCs or T cells enriched from blood (not recorded which). V gene TRBV5-1 combines with J gene TRBJ2-5; 7 bases match TRBD1. The CDR3 sequence is CASSSAERQGETQYF. Here the CDR3 DNA reads TGTGCCAGCAGCTCAGCCGAAAGACAGGGTGAGACCCAGTACTTC.